Given below is one T cell receptor (beta chain) in context. Its target is unknown. Trimming removed 3 bases from V and 2 bases from J; junction bases left unmatched: 3. Looked up from germline, CDR1 is GTSNPN and CDR2 is SVGIG (reference sequence). There are 15 residues in the CDR3. Time point specified: patch test 3, about 24 weeks after DPC sensitization. The treatment is: therapeutic diphenylcyclopropenone sensitization with weekly scalp DPC. This sample stems from a study of human T cells and chemical hapten exposure. Study as a whole: TCR yields per sample varied, mainly owing to small pooled library volume differences.

Broader study findings: With alopecia, donors may have immune responses unlike healthy people's. TCRs at a frequency above 1 in 1000 stayed unchanged with DPC sensitization.

As the library was built, unique molecular identifiers were attached to individual cDNA molecules. TCRdb processed the RACE reads anew with MiXCR; each CDR3 protein has one entry. The sample yields 50,000 or so distinct CDR3 sequences, roughly a tenth seen once. The TCR sequence derives from a woman in her 40s with alopecia areata. Some clones in this sample may be carry-over from other donors' samples. The sample was whole blood, taken in connection with sensitization to the hapten diphenylcyclopropenone (DPC). The chain couples TRBV30 to TRBJ2-1; 11 nucleotides align to TRBD2. CDR3 region: CAWRIAGGPYNEQFF. CDR3 in DNA: TGTGCCTGGAGAATAGCGGGGGGGCCCTACAATGAGCAGTTCTTC.